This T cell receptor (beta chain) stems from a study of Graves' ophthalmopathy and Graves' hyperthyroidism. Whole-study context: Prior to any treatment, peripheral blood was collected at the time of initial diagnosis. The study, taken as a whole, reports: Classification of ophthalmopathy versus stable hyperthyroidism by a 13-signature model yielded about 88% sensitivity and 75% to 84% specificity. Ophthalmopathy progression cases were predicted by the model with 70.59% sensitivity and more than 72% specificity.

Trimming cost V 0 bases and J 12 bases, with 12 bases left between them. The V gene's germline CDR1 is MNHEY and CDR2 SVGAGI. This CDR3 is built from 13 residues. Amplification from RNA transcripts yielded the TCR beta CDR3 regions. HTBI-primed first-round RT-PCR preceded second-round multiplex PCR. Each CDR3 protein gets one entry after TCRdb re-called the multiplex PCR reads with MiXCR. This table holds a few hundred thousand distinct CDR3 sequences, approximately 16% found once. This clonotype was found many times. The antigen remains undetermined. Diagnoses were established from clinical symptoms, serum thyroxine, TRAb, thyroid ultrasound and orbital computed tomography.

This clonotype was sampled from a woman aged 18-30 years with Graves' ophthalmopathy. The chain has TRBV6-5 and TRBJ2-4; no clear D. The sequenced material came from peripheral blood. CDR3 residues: CASSYSTGKDQYF. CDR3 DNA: TGTGCCAGCAGTTACTCGACTGGGAAGGATCAGTACTTC.